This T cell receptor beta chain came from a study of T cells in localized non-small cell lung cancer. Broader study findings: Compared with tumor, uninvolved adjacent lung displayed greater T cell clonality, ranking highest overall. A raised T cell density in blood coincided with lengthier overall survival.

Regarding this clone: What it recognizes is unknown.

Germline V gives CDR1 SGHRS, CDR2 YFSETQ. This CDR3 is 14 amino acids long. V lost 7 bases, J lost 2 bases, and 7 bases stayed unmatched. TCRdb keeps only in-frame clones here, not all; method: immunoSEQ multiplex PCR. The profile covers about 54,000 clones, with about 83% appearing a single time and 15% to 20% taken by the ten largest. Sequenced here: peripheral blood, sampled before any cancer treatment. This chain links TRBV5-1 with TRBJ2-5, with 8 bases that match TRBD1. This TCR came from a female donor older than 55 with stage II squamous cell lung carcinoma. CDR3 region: CASERQGSQETQYF. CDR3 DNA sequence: TGCGCCAGCGAGAGACAGGGGTCGCAAGAGACCCAGTACTTC. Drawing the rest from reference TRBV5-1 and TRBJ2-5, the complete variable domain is KAGVTQTPRYLIKTRGQQVTLSCSPISGHRSVSWYQQTPGQGLQFLFEYFSETQRNKGNFPGRFSGRQFSNSRSEMNVSTLELGDSALYLCASERQGSQETQYFGPGTRLLVL.